Listed below are T cell receptor beta chains from one sample, sequenced in a study of T cell responses to AZD1222 COVID-19 vaccine. Repertoires were generated with immunoSEQ multiplex PCR, while TCRdb's copy carries only in-frame clones and drops some. The sample lists roughly 160,000 clones, roughly 92% occurring once. This material consisted of peripheral blood, taken on day 0 of AZD1222 vaccination. These receptor sequences come from an adult in good health. Both conserved end residues are part of each CDR3. The D gene is left open where the match is weak. Expanded clones are given a class, and other clones once, few, many or no size at all.

d_call j_call v_call clone_size cdr3_nt cdr3_aa
TRBD1 TRBJ1-2 TRBV7-2 - TGTGCCAGCAGCCCACGGACAGGGGACCTTGGCTACACCTTC CASSPRTGDLGYTF
- TRBJ1-5 TRBV30 - TGTGCCTGGAGTGTGGCGGAAAATCAGCCCCAGCATTTT CAWSVAENQPQHF
TRBD2 TRBJ2-3 TRBV29-1 - TGCAGCGTTGTCCGGGGGGTCGCTAGCACAGATACGCAGTATTTT CSVVRGVASTDTQYF
TRBD1 TRBJ1-2 TRBV19 - TGTGCCAGTACTCTGGTCAGGGGGCTTGACTATGGCTACACCTTC CASTLVRGLDYGYTF
TRBD1 TRBJ1-6 TRBV6-5 - TGTGCCAGCAGTTACGGCGACAGGGGGGATTCACCCCTCCACTTT CASSYGDRGDSPLHF
- TRBJ1-1 TRBV11-3 - TGTGCCAGCAGCTTTGCAGGGAACACTGAAGCTTTCTTT CASSFAGNTEAFF
- TRBJ1-3 TRBV5-1 - TGCGCCAGCAGCTCAGGGGTCTCATCTGGAAACACCATATATTTT CASSSGVSSGNTIYF
TRBD1 TRBJ1-2 TRBV11-2 - TGTGCCAGCAGTTCGGTACAGGGGAAGAATTTTGGCTACACCTTC CASSSVQGKNFGYTF
- TRBJ1-1 TRBV29-1 - TGCAGCGTTCGGGGGCAGGGGAGTTCTGAAGCTTTCTTT CSVRGQGSSEAFF
- TRBJ1-5 TRBV27 - TGTGCCAGCAGTGGGGCAGGGCACCGGCCCCAGCATTTT CASSGAGHRPQHF
TRBD2 TRBJ2-3 TRBV7-2 - TGTGCCAGCTTTCCGGGGGGGGGCCTTCTAGATACGCAGTATTTT CASFPGGGLLDTQYF
- TRBJ2-1 TRBV27 once TGTGCCAGCAGTCCTGGTGTCGGGTATTCTCCTGACAATGAGCAGTTCTTC CASSPGVGYSPDNEQFF
TRBD2 TRBJ2-7 TRBV7-2 - TGTGCCAGCAGCTTAGGTCGAAGCGGGACTAGCGGGAACTACGAGCAGTACTTC CASSLGRSGTSGNYEQYF
- TRBJ2-1 TRBV7-8 - TGTGCCAGCAGCTTAGACCGGGCCTGGGGTGAGCAGTTCTTC CASSLDRAWGEQFF
- TRBJ1-6 TRBV2 - TGTGCCAGCAGGGCGTATGATAATTCACCCCTCCACTTT CASRAYDNSPLHF
TRBD1 TRBJ1-6 TRBV30 - TGTGCCTGGCAGATCAGGGGGTCCTATAATTCACCCCTCCACTTT CAWQIRGSYNSPLHF
TRBD1 TRBJ1-5 TRBV6-5 - TGTGCCAGCAGCAGAGGACAGGAGGGTCAGCCCCAGCATTTT CASSRGQEGQPQHF
- TRBJ1-5 TRBV15 - TGTGCCACCAGCAGGTCCGATGGGCCCCAGCATTTT CATSRSDGPQHF
- TRBJ2-1 TRBV7-8 - TGTGCCAGCAGCTTAGCGGGGGTAGCGGAGGTCTCCTACAATGAGCAGTTCTTC CASSLAGVAEVSYNEQFF
TRBD1 TRBJ2-1 TRBV5-5 once TGTGCCAGCAGCGACCTACAGGGGGCGGTTGAGCAGTTCTTC CASSDLQGAVEQFF
- TRBJ1-4 TRBV30 - TGTGCCTGGACCCCCGATTGGGTGCCTAATGAAAAACTGTTTTTT CAWTPDWVPNEKLFF
- TRBJ1-5 TRBV30 - TGTGCCTGGAGTATTGGGGGCGGGCAGCCCCAGCATTTT CAWSIGGGQPQHF
TRBD1 TRBJ2-7 TRBV19 few TGTGCCAGTAGTGGACGACAGGGAGCCTACGAGCAGTACTTC CASSGRQGAYEQYF
TRBD1 TRBJ1-4 TRBV19 - TGTGCCAGTAGTACCCAGGACAGGGGTCGAACTAATGAAAAACTGTTTTTT CASSTQDRGRTNEKLFF
- TRBJ2-7 TRBV19 - TGTGCCAGTAGTATCAGGGCCGCGGGGGCCGAGCAGTACTTC CASSIRAAGAEQYF
TRBD1 TRBJ2-6 TRBV5-1 - TGCGCCAGCAGCCCTTACCTTGACAGGGGGCTTGGGGCCAACGTCCTGACTTTC CASSPYLDRGLGANVLTF
- TRBJ1-1 TRBV6-6 - TGTGCCAGCAGTTACACCCAGGCTGAAGCTTTCTTT CASSYTQAEAFF
- TRBJ2-1 TRBV9 - TGTGCCAGCAGCGTAGGGCCAGGACTCGCGGGGAATGAGCAGTTCTTC CASSVGPGLAGNEQFF
- TRBJ2-6 TRBV27 - TGTGCCAGCAGAAGGTCTGGGGCCAACGTCCTGACTTTC CASRRSGANVLTF
- TRBJ1-2 TRBV7-2 - TGTGCCAGCAGCCGGAACAGGGACTACTATGGCTACACCTTC CASSRNRDYYGYTF
- TRBJ1-2 TRBV4-1 - TGCGCCAGCAGCCAAGATCAGAGTGGAGGCAGGGTTCACGGCTACACCTTC CASSQDQSGGRVHGYTF
- TRBJ2-7 TRBV27 - TGTGCCAGCAGCCGCCAGAGTCAGGGACCCTACGAGCAGTACTTC CASSRQSQGPYEQYF
- TRBJ1-2 TRBV9 - TGTGCCAGCAGCGTTGGTGGGTCCTATGGCTACACCTTC CASSVGGSYGYTF
- TRBJ2-5 TRBV7-3 - TGTGCCAGCAGCTTAAGTCCAGGGGAGACCCAGTACTTC CASSLSPGETQYF
- TRBJ2-1 TRBV6-4 few TGTGCCAGCAGTGACTCGGACGGATCCTACAATGAGCAGTTCTTC CASSDSDGSYNEQFF
- TRBJ1-5 TRBV6-5 - TGTGCCAGCGCCGGGGTAAGCAATCAGCCCCAGCATTTT CASAGVSNQPQHF
TRBD2 TRBJ2-7 TRBV30 - TGTGCCTGGGGGGAGGGTCCCTACGAGCAGTACTTC CAWGEGPYEQYF
TRBD1 TRBJ1-5 TRBV19 once TGTGCCAGTAGCATCGGGACAGTGAATCAGCCCCAGCATTTT CASSIGTVNQPQHF
- TRBJ1-2 TRBV2 once TGTGCCAGCAGTGACAGGGCCGCTAACTATGGCTACACCTTC CASSDRAANYGYTF
TRBD2 TRBJ2-3 TRBV3-1/TRBV3-2 once TGTGCCAGCAGCCATGGACTAGCGGGCACAGATACGCAGTATTTT CASSHGLAGTDTQYF
- TRBJ2-6 TRBV9 - TGTGCCAGCAGCGATTACGGTTCTGGGGCCAACGTCCTGACTTTC CASSDYGSGANVLTF
TRBD2 TRBJ2-3 TRBV11-2 - TGTGCCAGCAGCTTAGAACGTAGCGGGGGAGCCACAGATACGCAGTATTTT CASSLERSGGATDTQYF
TRBD2 TRBJ2-5 TRBV4-2 - TGTGCCAGCAGCCAAGACAAGCGGGGTGAGACCCAGTACTTC CASSQDKRGETQYF
- TRBJ1-5 TRBV4-2 once TGTGCCAGCAGCCCCGGGGGGGGACTTTATAGCAATCAGCCCCAGCATTTT CASSPGGGLYSNQPQHF
- TRBJ1-6 TRBV27 - TGTGCCAGCAGTTTAGGGTTTAGGGGTAGGGATTCACCCCTCCACTTT CASSLGFRGRDSPLHF
- TRBJ1-5 TRBV30 - TGTGCCTGGAGCCAACAGGGATCCTTTAATCAGCCCCAGCATTTT CAWSQQGSFNQPQHF
- TRBJ1-2 TRBV4-2 few TGTGCCAGCAGCCAGGCTCGAGGGGGGGCCCTTACTAACTATGGCTACACCTTC CASSQARGGALTNYGYTF
- TRBJ2-1 TRBV6-5 - TGTGCCAGCAGTTATGGGGGGTACAATGAGCAGTTCTTC CASSYGGYNEQFF
- TRBJ2-3 TRBV18 - TGTGCCAGCTCACGGGGGACCACAGATACGCAGTATTTT CASSRGTTDTQYF
- TRBJ1-2 TRBV6-5 - TGTGCCAGCCTCAAGGCGGGATTCTATGGCTACACCTTC CASLKAGFYGYTF
- TRBJ2-6 TRBV7-9 few TGTGCCAGCAGCCTAATAGGGCGGGGTACCCTGTGGGCCAACGTCCTGACTTTC CASSLIGRGTLWANVLTF
- TRBJ1-2 TRBV24-1 few TGTGCCACCAGTGATTTGTGGGGCGACTATGGCTACACCTTC CATSDLWGDYGYTF
- TRBJ2-1 TRBV29-1 - TGCAGCGTTTTAATCGGGAATGAGCAGTTCTTC CSVLIGNEQFF
- TRBJ1-1 TRBV29-1 - TGCAGCGTCCAGACCCTCCGGAACACTGAAGCTTTCTTT CSVQTLRNTEAFF